Listed below are T cell receptor beta chains from one sample, sequenced in a study of spatial heterogeneity in lung cancer. Using its own MiXCR run on the 5' RACE reads, TCRdb lists one record per CDR3 protein. The sample includes about 52,000 distinct CDR3 sequences, around 6.7% of them seen just once. The sequencing here drew on PBMCs, taken at follow-up. The receptor set was obtained from a female donor with early-stage non-small cell lung cancer. The CDR3 runs from the conserved cysteine through the conserved F or W. The order of the fields is clone size, D gene, V gene, J gene, CDR3 protein, CDR3 DNA. The D gene is left open where the match is weak. Size is stated for part of the rows, as once, few or many counts, or as a class when the clone is expanded.

size: many; D: TRBD2; V: TRBV5-4; J: TRBJ2-1; CDR3: CASSLPSGTGNEQFF; DNA: TGTGCCAGCAGCTTACCTAGCGGGACCGGCAATGAGCAGTTCTTC
size: NA; D: TRBD2; V: TRBV7-2; J: TRBJ2-1; CDR3: CASSLEGGGAYNEQFF; DNA: TGTGCCAGCAGCTTAGAGGGCGGGGGAGCCTACAATGAGCAGTTCTTC
size: many; D: NA; V: TRBV14; J: TRBJ1-5; CDR3: CASSQGFSQPQHF; DNA: TGTGCCAGCAGCCAAGGGTTCAGCCAGCCCCAGCATTTT
size: NA; D: TRBD2; V: TRBV7-2; J: TRBJ2-3; CDR3: CASSLFARGSTDTQYF; DNA: TGTGCCAGCAGCTTATTCGCGCGGGGGAGCACAGATACGCAGTATTTT
size: many; D: NA; V: TRBV4-3; J: TRBJ2-7; CDR3: CASSQAGSRGEQYF; DNA: TGCGCCAGCAGCCAAGCTGGGAGCCGCGGGGAGCAGTACTTC
size: many; D: NA; V: TRBV5-1; J: TRBJ2-1; CDR3: CASSLVSNNEQFF; DNA: TGCGCCAGCAGCTTGGTATCCAACAATGAGCAGTTCTTC
size: few; D: TRBD2; V: TRBV5-4; J: TRBJ2-1; CDR3: CASSPRGGEITEQFF; DNA: TGTGCCAGCAGCCCGCGGGGGGGGGAAATAACTGAGCAGTTCTTC
size: NA; D: TRBD1; V: TRBV9; J: TRBJ2-1; CDR3: CASSSRDRPPQFF; DNA: TGTGCCAGCAGCTCGCGGGACAGGCCTCCGCAGTTCTTC
size: many; D: NA; V: TRBV2; J: TRBJ2-5; CDR3: CASSVQETQYF; DNA: TGTGCCAGCAGTGTCCAAGAGACCCAGTACTTC
size: NA; D: NA; V: TRBV29-1; J: TRBJ1-1; CDR3: CVINGAAQNTEAFF; DNA: TGCGTTATAAACGGGGCAGCCCAAAACACTGAAGCTTTCTTT
size: few; D: NA; V: TRBV20-1; J: TRBJ1-5; CDR3: CSARDGYSNQPQHF; DNA: TGCAGTGCTAGAGATGGGTATAGCAATCAGCCCCAGCATTTT
size: many; D: TRBD2; V: TRBV7-9; J: TRBJ2-3; CDR3: CASSAGTSRNTQYF; DNA: TGTGCCAGCAGCGCCGGGACTAGCCGGAATACGCAGTATTTT
size: NA; D: TRBD1; V: TRBV6-5; J: TRBJ1-1; CDR3: CASSYSLGTGENTEAFF; DNA: TGTGCCAGCAGTTACTCGCTTGGGACAGGGGAAAACACTGAAGCTTTCTTT
size: few; D: TRBD2; V: TRBV7-2; J: TRBJ2-4; CDR3: CASSARVAGGKNIQYF; DNA: TGTGCCAGCAGCGCAAGGGTAGCGGGGGGCAAAAACATTCAGTACTTC
size: few; D: NA; V: TRBV7-2; J: TRBJ1-5; CDR3: CASSLSRENQPQHF; DNA: TGTGCCAGCAGCTTATCTCGGGAAAATCAGCCCCAGCATTTT
size: many; D: NA; V: TRBV20-1; J: TRBJ1-5; CDR3: CSARDGSNQPQHF; DNA: TGCAGTGCTAGAGACGGTAGCAATCAGCCCCAGCATTTT
size: many; D: NA; V: TRBV11-2; J: TRBJ1-1; CDR3: CASSPRTVDTHTEAFF; DNA: TGTGCCAGCAGCCCAAGGACGGTGGATACGCACACTGAAGCTTTCTTT
size: NA; D: NA; V: TRBV5-1; J: TRBJ1-6; CDR3: CASSLDTAPNSPLHF; DNA: TGCGCCAGCAGCTTGGACACCGCCCCTAATTCACCCCTCCACTTT
size: NA; D: NA; V: TRBV7-2; J: TRBJ2-5; CDR3: CASSLAPPQYF; DNA: TGTGCCAGCAGCTTAGCCCCACCCCAGTACTTC
size: NA; D: TRBD1; V: TRBV7-2; J: TRBJ2-7; CDR3: CASSLETGATYEQYF; DNA: TGTGCCAGCAGCTTAGAAACAGGGGCCACCTACGAGCAGTACTTC
size: NA; D: NA; V: TRBV7-9; J: TRBJ2-4; CDR3: CASSQSGNIQYF; DNA: TGTGCCAGCAGCCAAAGCGGAAACATTCAGTACTTC
size: many; D: NA; V: TRBV5-1; J: TRBJ2-7; CDR3: CASSLAAGFGDEQYF; DNA: TGCGCCAGCAGCTTGGCGGCGGGGTTCGGGGACGAGCAGTACTTC